Below, one T cell receptor (beta chain) is given with its context. Amplification used 60 Vbeta primers and 13 Jbeta primers. Produced via immunoSEQ multiplex PCR; TCRdb's table is partial and in-frame only. The repertoire holds some 96,000 clones, with 77% as singletons. The germline CDR1 and CDR2 sequences are WSHSY and SAAADI. This CDR3 comprises 14 residues. Losses at the gene ends were 6 bases for V and 9 bases for J; bases not matched to a gene: 9. These data are taken from a study of cytomegalovirus exposure and HLA in healthy donors. The sample comprised PBMCs. The clonotype was recovered from a female donor in good health and CMV-seronegative. This chain links TRBV10-2 with TRBJ2-1, with 9 bases lining up with TRBD2. CDR3 DNA: TGCGCCAGCAGAGGGGGACTAGCCTTTTCTGAGCAGTTCTTC. This translates into CASRGGLAFSEQFF.